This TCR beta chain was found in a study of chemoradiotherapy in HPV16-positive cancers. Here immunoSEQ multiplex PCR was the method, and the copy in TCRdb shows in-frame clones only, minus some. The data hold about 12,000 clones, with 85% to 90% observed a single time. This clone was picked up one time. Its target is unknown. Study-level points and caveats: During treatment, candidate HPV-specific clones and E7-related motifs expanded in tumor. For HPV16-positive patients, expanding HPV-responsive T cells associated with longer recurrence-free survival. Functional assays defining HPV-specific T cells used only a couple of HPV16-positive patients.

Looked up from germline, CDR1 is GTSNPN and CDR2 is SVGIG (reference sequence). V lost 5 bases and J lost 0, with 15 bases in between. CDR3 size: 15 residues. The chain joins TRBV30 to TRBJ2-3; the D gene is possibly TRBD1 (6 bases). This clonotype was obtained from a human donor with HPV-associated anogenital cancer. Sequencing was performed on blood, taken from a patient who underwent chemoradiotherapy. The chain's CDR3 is CAWGQLGTSTDTQYF. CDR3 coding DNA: TGTGCCTGGGGACAACTAGGGACAAGCACAGATACGCAGTATTTT.